This T cell receptor (beta chain) originates from a study of T-cell memory formation after mild COVID-19 (dated by TCRdb to about 2021). Regarding the complete study: TCR sequence clusters from the two donors were found to be largely donor specific. T-cell clones expanding and contracting after mild COVID-19 in two donors were tracked by longitudinal TCRalpha and TCRbeta repertoire sequencing. The cohort was made up of two young adult volunteers, one female and one male, who were previously healthy. What the study reported, not specific to this receptor: From day 15 to 85, contracting clones showed balanced CD4/CD8 phenotypes, whereas a second wave of clones that expanded from day 15 to 37 leaned towards CD4+. Contracting CD4+ clones were found mainly in CM and EM memory subsets, while CD8+ clones were enriched in EMRA. Some responding clones were detected in pre-infection memory, suggesting pre-existing cross-reactive memory T cells joined the SARS-CoV-2 response. The study included only a couple of mild cases, and larger cohorts that include severe cases with pre-infection samples were judged to be necessary. SARS-CoV-2 specificity of the second-wave clones peaking on day 37 was not confirmed.

PBMCs were isolated by Ficoll-Paque density gradient centrifugation. The germline V gene (reference sequence) provides CDR1 LNHDA and CDR2 SQIVND. Germline trimming: 6 bases from V, 4 bases from J; junction bases outside gene matches: 12. The CDR3 runs 16 amino acids, cysteine and phenylalanine included. Only the CDR3 DNA stays, 48 bases, in frame from base 1. There are a few counts of this clonotype. Its binding antigen is unknown. Within one base of it there is no much larger clone, and no base qualities were kept. Instrument on record: Illumina NovaSeq 6000. Using 5'RACE with constant-segment primers, TCRalpha and TCRbeta cDNA libraries were constructed, with sample barcodes and unique molecular identifiers added in the process. Trizol reagent was used to extract RNA from every sample. Libraries were amplified in two PCR steps, with a second sample barcode and Illumina TruSeq adapters added in the second step. Sequencing of libraries was performed on an Illumina NovaSeq with 2 x 150 bp paired-end reads. As for how the authors treated the data: With migec v1.2.7, reads were demultiplexed and then collapsed into UMI-guided consensus sequences. Using mixcr v2.1.11, the UMI consensuses were aligned to TRA and TRB V and J templates and assembled into clonotypes. A clonotype was counted as expanded or contracted only if both edgeR and NoisET called the change significant, with noise models trained on biological replicates. For edgeR calls, the thresholds were a false discovery rate-adjusted p below 0.01 and a log2 fold-change of 1. As an exploratory analysis of dynamics, PCA with hierarchical clustering was applied to max-normalized trajectories of the 1000 most abundant clonotypes. Separately sequenced CD4+ and CD8+ repertoires were used to assign the CD4 or CD8 phenotype of responding clones. The public reads were reprocessed in TCRdb via fastp at Q25 and MiXCR, keeping in-frame beta chains. CDR3 protein duplicates are merged, each entry listing the most common genes and DNA. The V and J calls were not made by the authors but by TCRdb's processing. The sample table contains under 350,000 distinct CDR3 sequences; only one count was recorded for 15% to 20% of them. The top ten constitute roughly 22% of the sample.

The receptor chain draws on TRBV19 and TRBJ1-1; 9 central bases correspond to TRBD1. The sequence came from a man aged 18 to 35 who had mild COVID-19 (a few samples of this study predate the infection). The sample titles of this study are shuffled in the database, so cell type and time point are left out; the donor was told from shared clones. Input material: PBMCs or a T cell subset sorted from them (not recorded which). The CDR3: CASSPQGARVATEAFF. The DNA reads TGTGCCAGTAGCCCACAGGGGGCGCGGGTCGCCACTGAAGCTTTCTTT.